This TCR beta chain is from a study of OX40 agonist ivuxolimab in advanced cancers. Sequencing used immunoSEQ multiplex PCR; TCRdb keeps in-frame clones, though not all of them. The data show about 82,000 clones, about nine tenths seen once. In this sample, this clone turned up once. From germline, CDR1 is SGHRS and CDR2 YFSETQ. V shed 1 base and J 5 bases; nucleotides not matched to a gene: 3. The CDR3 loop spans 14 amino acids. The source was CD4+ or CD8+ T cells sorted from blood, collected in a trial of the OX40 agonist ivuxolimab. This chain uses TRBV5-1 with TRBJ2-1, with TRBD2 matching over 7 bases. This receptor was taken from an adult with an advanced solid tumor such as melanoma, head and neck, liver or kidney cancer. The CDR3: CASSLTRGNNEQFF. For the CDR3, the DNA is TGCGCCAGCAGCTTGACGCGGGGGAACAATGAGCAGTTCTTC.